This entry lists 24 T cell receptor beta chains sequenced from one sample in a study of cytomegalovirus exposure and HLA in healthy donors. This PCR relied on a set of 60 Vbeta primers and 13 Jbeta primers. Measured with immunoSEQ multiplex PCR; TCRdb has only the in-frame clones, and not every one. Found here are around 100,000 clones, approximately 70% of them singletons; the top ten hold roughly 0.9%. Material: PBMCs. The receptors were sampled from a woman in her 30s in good health and CMV-seronegative.

The chain uses TRBV5-1 and TRBJ1-2, with 7 bases aligning to TRBD1. This CDR3 has 16 residues. Germline lookup yields CDR1 SGHRS and CDR2 YFSETQ. The ends lost 5 bases at V and 6 bases at J; junction bases unmatched: 16. The DNA of the CDR3 is TGCGCCAGCAGACAAACCCCGGGACAGCTAGAGGATGGCTACACCTTC. Protein product: CASRQTPGQLEDGYTF. Using reference TRBV5-1 and TRBJ1-2 for the parts outside the CDR3, the full variable domain is KAGVTQTPRYLIKTRGQQVTLSCSPISGHRSVSWYQQTPGQGLQFLFEYFSETQRNKGNFPGRFSGRQFSNSRSEMNVSTLELGDSALYLCASRQTPGQLEDGYTFGSGTRLTVV.

The chain couples TRBV11-2 to TRBJ1-2; perhaps TRBD1 as D (6 bases). In germline, CDR1 is SGHAT, CDR2 FQNNGV. V shed 1 base and J shed 2 bases, with 14 bases lying between them. The CDR3 length is 16 residues. This chain's CDR3 is CASSLAPRQANYGYTF. For the CDR3, the DNA is TGTGCCAGCAGCTTAGCACCCCGACAGGCCAACTATGGCTACACCTTC.

The chain couples TRBV6-4 to TRBJ1-1; 8 bases map to TRBD1. Per germline, CDR1 MRHNA and CDR2 SNTAGT. The CDR3 has 12 amino acids. J lost 4 bases, V lost 6 bases, and 1 base had no gene match. CDR3 sequence (DNA): TGTGCCAGCAGAGGGACAGGCACTGAAGCTTTCTTT. It specifies CASRGTGTEAFF.

This chain connects TRBV5-6 to TRBJ2-7; D is perhaps TRBD1 (5 bases). V was cut by 1 base and J by 0 bases, with 17 bases left in between. This CDR3 is built from 17 residues. Germline CDR1 is SGHDT and CDR2 is YYEEEE. The CDR3 region has the DNA TGTGCCAGCAGCTTGACATTTGACAGTTCGAGCTCCTACGAGCAGTACTTC. Its protein is CASSLTFDSSSSYEQYF. The full variable domain, with the rest looked up from reference TRBV5-6 and TRBJ2-7, is DAGVTQSPTHLIKTRGQQVTLRCSPKSGHDTVSWYQQALGQGPQFIFQYYEEEERQRGNFPDRFSGHQFPNYSSELNVNALLLGDSALYLCASSLTFDSSSSYEQYFGPGTRLTVT.

The chain recombines TRBV7-9 with TRBJ1-1; TRBD1 is a possible D gene (5 bases). Germline V gene data show CDR1 as SEHNR and CDR2 as FQNEAQ (reference sequence). V lost 3 bases, J lost 1 base, and 6 bases lay in between. CDR3 length equals 13 residues. The CDR3: CASSFRENTEAFF. CDR3 nucleotides: TGTGCCAGCAGCTTCAGGGAGAACACTGAAGCTTTCTTT.

The chain joins TRBV27 to TRBJ2-1, with TRBD1 identical over 7 bases. This CDR3 contains 16 residues. V gave up 3 bases and J gave up 6 bases; unmatched junction bases: 11. The germline V gene encodes CDR1 MNHEY and CDR2 SMNVEV (reference sequence). CDR3 DNA: TGTGCCAGCAGTTTTCATTCAGGGGGTGGGGTCAATGAGCAGTTCTTC. It encodes CASSFHSGGGVNEQFF.

The chain recombines TRBV4-3 with TRBJ2-3; 10 nucleotides agree with TRBD1. The J segment lost 5 bases and the V segment lost 4 bases, leaving 15 bases of the junction unmatched. CDR3 size: 18 residues. Germline V CDR1 and CDR2: LGHNA, YSLEER. The CDR3 loop reads CASSLRRPGTGAGDTQYF. CDR3 bases: TGCGCCAGCAGCCTCAGACGACCCGGGACAGGGGCGGGAGATACGCAGTATTTT.

The chain links TRBV7-2 to TRBJ1-1, with D uncertain. V was clipped by 5 bases and J by 5 bases, with 15 bases between them. Germline CDR1 SGHTA, CDR2 FQGNSA. There are 14 residues in the CDR3. The CDR3 DNA sequence: TGTGCCAGCAGCCCCCAGCGTGGTCAGACTGAAGCTTTCTTT. It codes for CASSPQRGQTEAFF.

The genes are TRBV2 and TRBJ1-5; TRBD1 is a possible D gene (6 bases). V lost 5 bases and J lost 4, with 15 bases in between. Germline loops: CDR1 SNHLY, CDR2 FYNNEI. This CDR3 is built from 15 residues. The CDR3 is CASSTMGTINQPQHF. The CDR3 bases are TGTGCCAGCAGTACCATGGGGACAATTAATCAGCCCCAGCATTTT.

The genes are TRBV27 and TRBJ2-7; no firm D call. V was cut by 2 bases and J by 3 bases, with 11 bases left in between. CDR3 length equals 14 residues. From germline, CDR1 is MNHEY and CDR2 SMNVEV (reference sequence). The CDR3 DNA sequence: TGTGCCAGCAGTTTAGCACCGAACGGCTACGAGCAGTACTTC. This sequence encodes CASSLAPNGYEQYF.

In the case of this clone: It is unclear where the CDR3 begins or ends on the DNA, so no DNA is shown, and the CDR3 is as TCRdb lists it. The chain uses TRBV9 and TRBJ2-1; the DNA was not used to check the table's D call, TRBD1. The CDR3 comprises 16 residues, both ends counted. Per germline, CDR1 SGDLS and CDR2 YYNGEE. CDR3: CASSSSGQGAWNEQFF.

This chain links TRBV2 with TRBJ2-6; D is undetermined. Germline loops: CDR1 SNHLY, CDR2 FYNNEI. Trimming removed 4 bases at V and 4 bases at J, with 8 bases between. The CDR3 totals 14 residues. CDR3 residues: CASSGPSGANVLTF. The CDR3 region has the DNA TGTGCCAGCAGTGGTCCGTCGGGGGCCAACGTCCTGACTTTC.

The genes are TRBV6-4 and TRBJ1-5; tentative D call: TRBD1 (6 bases). Germline V gene sequence: CDR1 MRHNA, CDR2 SNTAGT. CDR3 size: 15 residues. The V and J ends lost 4 bases and 6 bases respectively, with 16 bases between them. The CDR3: CASSVTGSGGQPQHF. CDR3 nucleotide sequence: TGTGCCAGCAGTGTAACAGGGAGCGGGGGTCAGCCCCAGCATTTT.

The chain has TRBV4-1 and TRBJ2-5; 9 positions match TRBD2. The CDR3 spans 17 residues. V lost 0 bases, J lost 5 bases, and 10 bases stayed unmatched. CDR1 and CDR2 (germline): MGHRA, YSYEKL. Here the CDR3 reads CASSQDVRGGLRETQYF. CDR3 DNA sequence: TGCGCCAGCAGCCAAGATGTGCGGGGGGGCCTGCGGGAGACCCAGTACTTC.

This clone showed up just once. The CDR3 DNA follows: TGTGCCAGCAGCCCGGACAGGGGTGAAGCTTTCTTT. Translation gives CASSPDRGEAFF. The chain recombines TRBV27 with TRBJ1-1; 9 positions match TRBD1. This CDR3 is built from 12 residues. The junction had 3 bases not matched to a gene; V was cut back by 6 bases and J by 7 bases. The germline V gene has CDR1 MNHEY and CDR2 SMNVEV (reference sequence).

With regard to this clone: It is unclear where the CDR3 begins or ends on the DNA, so no DNA is shown, and the CDR3 is as TCRdb lists it. The V and J genes are TRBV29-1 and TRBJ2-1; TRBD2 reflects the table's D call only, with no check against the DNA. The CDR3 has 15 residues if both end residues are counted. Germline CDR1 is SQVTM and CDR2 is ANQGSEA. CDR3: CSVGLGAGDIRARFF.

This clone occurred a few times. V gene TRBV5-1 combines with J gene TRBJ2-5, with 14 bases fitting TRBD2. The CDR3 totals 18 residues. The V gene's germline CDR1 is SGHRS and CDR2 YFSETQ. The V segment lost 3 bases and the J segment 3 bases; nucleotides outside the gene matches: 10. The CDR3 protein is CASSYGLAGGSPEETQYF. In DNA, the CDR3 is TGCGCCAGCAGCTACGGACTAGCGGGAGGATCCCCGGAAGAGACCCAGTACTTC.

This rearrangement joins TRBV15 to TRBJ2-1; TRBD1 is a possible D gene (5 bases). V was clipped by 0 bases and J by 4 bases, with 16 bases between them. This CDR3 region has 17 residues. Per germline, CDR1 LNHNV and CDR2 YYDKDF (reference sequence). The CDR3 coding sequence is TGTGCCACCAGCAGAGATCTCCGTCAGGGAACATACAATGAGCAGTTCTTC. Its translation is CATSRDLRQGTYNEQFF.

The chain combines TRBV6-5 with TRBJ1-2; 8 bases fit TRBD1. Unmatched junction bases numbered 12, after V lost 7 bases and J lost 5 bases. The CDR3 contains 15 residues. The germline CDR1 and CDR2 sequences are MNHEY and SVGAGI. The CDR3 is CASKGGWGQVYGYTF. Here the CDR3 DNA reads TGTGCCAGCAAGGGAGGGTGGGGACAGGTGTATGGCTACACCTTC.

This clone appeared a single time. The chain is built from TRBV2 and TRBJ1-2; D ambiguous. The CDR3 covers 12 residues. Per germline, CDR1 SNHLY and CDR2 FYNNEI. Trimming pared 6 bases from V and 3 bases from J, leaving 8 bases between. The CDR3 region has the DNA TGTGCCAGCAGGGGCAACTACTATGGCTACACCTTC. This gives the protein CASRGNYYGYTF.

The chain combines TRBV4-3 with TRBJ2-6, with 11 bases fitting TRBD1. V lost 4 bases and J lost 1; bases outside the gene matches: 9. In germline, CDR1 is LGHNA, CDR2 YSLEER. The CDR3 length is 19 residues. The CDR3 loop reads CASSRFVGTGGSGANVLTF. CDR3 DNA sequence: TGCGCCAGCAGCCGTTTTGTCGGGACAGGGGGGTCTGGGGCCAACGTCCTGACTTTC.

The rearrangement uses TRBV7-9 and TRBJ1-2, with D perhaps TRBD1 (5 bases). The germline gives CDR1 SEHNR, CDR2 FQNEAQ (reference sequence). The CDR3 covers 14 residues. V lost 5 bases and J lost 8, with 18 bases in between. CDR3 nucleotides: TGTGCCAGCAGCGCTAATGGGGGGACGGAAGGCTACACCTTC. Translated, it gives CASSANGGTEGYTF.

V is TRBV27 and J is TRBJ1-3, with 9 positions matching TRBD1. The CDR3 has 15 amino acids. Germline V lookup: CDR1 MNHEY, CDR2 SMNVEV (reference sequence). Trimming took 6 bases from V and 0 from J; bases not matched to a gene: 3. The CDR3 is CASSQTGGSGNTIYF. The CDR3 DNA reads TGTGCCAGCAGCCAGACAGGGGGCTCTGGAAACACCATATATTTT.

The chain carries TRBV5-8 and TRBJ2-3; D unclear. The ends were cut back, 0 bases at V and 2 bases at J, with 7 bases in the middle. The CDR3 sequence is 14 residues long. CDR1 is SGHTS and CDR2 is YDEGEE in the germline V gene. In nucleotides, the CDR3 is TGTGCCAGCAGCTTGGCGCAGTCCACAGATACGCAGTATTTT. This translates into CASSLAQSTDTQYF.